The entry that follows covers one TCR beta chain sequence. Its antigen remains unidentified. No base quality information exists; no much larger clone differs at one position. The entry originates in a study of control samples from healthy donors and cancer patients (dated by TCRdb to 2019 to 2021). Libraries came from the immunoSEQ multiplex PCR assay. In TCRdb, the immuneACCESS table is reduced to in-frame sequences with V and J assigned. These tables do not hold every clone; where another copy was compared, an unresolved V gene accounts for under half, and the others remain unexplained. In all, the sample holds over 200,000 clones, and around 80% of those were seen once. Of the sample, 13% is held by the ten largest clones. From the cysteine up to the phenylalanine, the CDR3 has a length of 15 residues. Of all the DNA, just the CDR3 is kept, 45 bases in frame from base 1. Reading the germline V gene (reference sequence) gives CDR1 LNHNV and CDR2 YYDKDF. The junction carries 12 bases between V and J, which are trimmed by 0 bases and 7 bases respectively.

This sequence originates from a woman in her fifties or sixties with lung cancer. Sample: PBMCs. This receptor chain uses TRBV15 and TRBJ1-4; the best D guess is TRBD1, with 6 bases matching. The DNA sequence is given as TGTGCCACCAGCAGAGATTCCAGGGGTGGTGAAAAACTGTTTTTT. Its translation is CATSRDSRGGEKLFF.